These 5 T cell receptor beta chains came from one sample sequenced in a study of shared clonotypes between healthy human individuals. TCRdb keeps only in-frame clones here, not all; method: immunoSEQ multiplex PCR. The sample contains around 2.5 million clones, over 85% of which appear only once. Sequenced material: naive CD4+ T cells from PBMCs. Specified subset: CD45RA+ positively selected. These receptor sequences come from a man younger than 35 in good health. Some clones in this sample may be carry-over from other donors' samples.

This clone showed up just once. CDR3 residues: CASSLAGVRGGYTF. The CDR3 DNA sequence: TGCGCCAGCAGCTTGGCCGGGGTTAGGGGTGGCTACACCTTC. The chain joins TRBV5-1 to TRBJ1-2; the D gene is possibly TRBD1 (5 bases). The germline V gene encodes CDR1 SGHRS and CDR2 YFSETQ. V lost 0 bases and J 7 bases, leaving 13 bases between the germline ends. The CDR3 extends over 14 amino acids.

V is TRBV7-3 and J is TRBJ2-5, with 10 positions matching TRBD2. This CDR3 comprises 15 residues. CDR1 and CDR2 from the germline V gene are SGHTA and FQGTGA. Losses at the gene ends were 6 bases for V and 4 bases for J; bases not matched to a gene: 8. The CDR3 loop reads CASSRGLAVRETQYF. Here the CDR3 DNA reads TGTGCCAGCAGTCGCGGACTAGCGGTGAGAGAGACCCAGTACTTC.

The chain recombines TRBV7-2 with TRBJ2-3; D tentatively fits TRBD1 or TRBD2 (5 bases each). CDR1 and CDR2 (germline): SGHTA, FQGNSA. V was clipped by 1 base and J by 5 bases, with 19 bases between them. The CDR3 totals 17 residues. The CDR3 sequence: CASSLVLPLGAKDTQYF. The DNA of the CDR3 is TGTGCCAGCAGCTTAGTTCTTCCACTAGGGGCAAAAGATACGCAGTATTTT.

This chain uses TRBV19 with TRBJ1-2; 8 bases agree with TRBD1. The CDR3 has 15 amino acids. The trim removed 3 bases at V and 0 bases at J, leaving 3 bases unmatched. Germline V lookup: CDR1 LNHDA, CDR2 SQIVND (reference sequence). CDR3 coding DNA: TGTGCCAGTAGTATTAGACAGGGGTCTAACTATGGCTACACCTTC. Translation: CASSIRQGSNYGYTF. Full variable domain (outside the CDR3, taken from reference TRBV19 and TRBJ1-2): DGGITQSPKYLFRKEGQNVTLSCEQNLNHDAMYWYRQDPGQGLRLIYYSQIVNDFQKGDIAEGYSVSREKKESFPLTVTSAQKNPTAFYLCASSIRQGSNYGYTFGSGTRLTVV.

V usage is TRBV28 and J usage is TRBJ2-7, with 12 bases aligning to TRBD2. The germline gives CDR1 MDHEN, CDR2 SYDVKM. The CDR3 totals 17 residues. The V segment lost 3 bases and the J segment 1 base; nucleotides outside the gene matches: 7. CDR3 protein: CASSFKLAGGSSYEQYF. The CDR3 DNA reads TGTGCCAGCAGTTTTAAACTAGCGGGAGGATCTTCCTACGAGCAGTACTTC.